A single sample gave rise to the 32 T cell receptor beta chains below, sequenced in a study of CD8 T cells in Susac syndrome (dated by TCRdb to about 2019). Library construction relied on the immunoSEQ multiplex PCR assay. RNA was extracted with the RNeasy kit and about 0.5 to 1 ug was reverse transcribed using random hexamers. TCRdb reanalyzed the raw reads on its own, using fastp at Q25 for trimming and MiXCR for clone calling, and kept in-frame beta chains. Duplicate CDR3 protein sequences are folded into a single record with the most common DNA and genes. This sample comprises about 210,000 distinct CDR3 sequences, approximately 95% of them detected only once. In total, the top ten clones hold 0.082% of the sample. Sequencing was done on a sample of CD4+ T cells from PBMCs. These receptors came from a human donor with multiple sclerosis.

This clonotype was recorded once. The rearrangement joins TRBV12-3 or TRBV12-4 to TRBJ2-1, with D maybe TRBD1 (6 bases). The ends were cut back, 3 bases at V and 9 bases at J, with 9 bases in the middle. The CDR3 has 12 residues. CDR3 sequence (DNA): TGTGCCAGCAGTTTTGAAGGGGGTGAGCAGTTCTTC. Amino acids: CASSFEGGEQFF.

This clonotype was recorded only once. The chain has TRBV5-1 and TRBJ2-7, with TRBD2 matching 9 bases. V gave up 2 bases and J gave up 2 bases; unmatched junction bases: 8. CDR1 is SGHRS, CDR2 YFSETQ, per germline. The CDR3 is 16 residues long. DNA of the CDR3: TGCGCCAGCAGCTTCTCCGGCGGACTAGCGACCTACGAGCAGTACTTC. Its protein is CASSFSGGLATYEQYF. Filled out from reference TRBV5-1 and TRBJ2-7, the complete variable domain reads KAGVTQTPRYLIKTRGQQVTLSCSPISGHRSVSWYQQTPGQGLQFLFEYFSETQRNKGNFPGRFSGRQFSNSRSEMNVSTLELGDSALYLCASSFSGGLATYEQYFGPGTRLTVT.

This chain uses TRBV2 with TRBJ2-7; D is possibly TRBD2 (5 bases). Germline assignment: CDR1 SNHLY and CDR2 FYNNEI. This CDR3 is 14 amino acids long. Between the trimmed V and J ends, which lost 5 bases and 6 bases, there was a span of 17 bases. The CDR3 nucleotides are TGTGCCAGCAGTCCAACCCGAGAGGGAGTCGAGCAGTACGTC. Protein: CASSPTREGVEQYV.

The V and J genes are TRBV12-3 or TRBV12-4 and TRBJ2-3, with D unclear. The CDR3 has 13 residues. V was pared by 2 bases and J by 1 base, with 4 bases between. The CDR3 protein is CASSLPRTDTQYF. Here the CDR3 DNA reads TGTGCCAGCAGTTTACCCCGCACAGATACGCAGTATTTT.

The chain has TRBV20-1 and TRBJ1-5; possibly TRBD1 for D (6 bases). Germline CDR1 DFQATT, CDR2 SNEGSKA (reference sequence). Trimming took off 0 bases at V and 2 bases at J, with 11 bases between the two ends. This CDR3 has 15 amino acids. The CDR3 protein is CSARDGGAGNQPQHF. CDR3 DNA: TGCAGTGCTAGAGATGGGGGGGCCGGCAATCAGCCCCAGCATTTT.

The chain couples TRBV20-1 to TRBJ2-5; D perhaps matches TRBD2 (6 bases). This CDR3 region has 12 residues. Germline loops: CDR1 DFQATT, CDR2 SNEGSKA (reference sequence). Trimming cost V 5 bases and J 10 bases, with 17 bases left between them. The CDR3 coding sequence is TGCAGTGCTCCCCCTACGGGGGAGGACCAGTACTTC. This encodes CSAPPTGEDQYF.

The genes are TRBV3-1 and TRBJ1-1; D ambiguous. From germline, CDR1 is LGHDT and CDR2 YNNKEL (reference sequence). CDR3 length: 16 amino acids. With 0 bases removed from V and 7 bases from J, the gap between germline ends came to 18 bases. The CDR3 coding sequence is TGTGCCAGCAGCCAAGATGGAGTAGGATCCTCTCGTGAAGCTTTCTTT. This translates into CASSQDGVGSSREAFF.

The V gene is TRBV25-1, the J gene TRBJ2-5, with TRBD1 matching 7 bases. V was clipped by 1 base and J by 0 bases; unmatched bases: 14. This CDR3 is built from 19 residues. Germline lookup yields CDR1 MGHDK and CDR2 SYGVNS. As DNA, the CDR3 is TGTGCCAGCAGTGAATGGCGCACCACAGGGGCGAGGTACCAAGAGACCCAGTACTTC. As protein: CASSEWRTTGARYQETQYF.

The chain employs TRBV20-1 and TRBJ1-5; 9 bases agree with TRBD1. Per the germline V gene, CDR1 is DFQATT and CDR2 is SNEGSKA (reference sequence). The CDR3 totals 14 residues. V dropped 3 bases and J dropped 5; count of bases not matched to a gene: 5. The CDR3 DNA reads as TGCAGTGCTAGTAGGGGGACAGGGTATCAGCCCCAGCATTTT. It specifies CSASRGTGYQPQHF.

The chain recombines TRBV12-3 or TRBV12-4 with TRBJ1-2; the match to TRBD1 covers 7 bases. There are 13 residues in the CDR3. V lost 10 bases to trimming and J lost 2 bases; unmatched junction nucleotides: 7. The CDR3 sequence: CATGNRGNYGYTF. CDR3 nucleotides: TGTGCCACCGGTAACAGGGGAAACTATGGCTACACCTTC.

V and J are TRBV9 and TRBJ2-1; D is ambiguous. Germline V CDR1 and CDR2: SGDLS, YYNGEE. The CDR3 extends over 15 amino acids. V lost 3 bases, J lost 0 bases, and 10 bases lay in between. CDR3: CASSGGQSSYNEQFF. The CDR3 DNA reads TGTGCCAGCAGCGGTGGTCAGAGCTCCTACAATGAGCAGTTCTTC.

The chain joins TRBV5-6 to TRBJ2-7, with D hard to call. V lost 1 base, J lost 7 bases, and 6 bases lay in between. CDR1 SGHDT and CDR2 YYEEEE come from the germline V gene. The CDR3 extends over 11 amino acids. The CDR3 sequence is CASSLSTEQYV. The CDR3 region has the DNA TGTGCCAGCAGCTTGTCAACTGAGCAGTACGTC.

The chain is built from TRBV4-2 and TRBJ2-5; 8 bases align to TRBD2. V shed 0 bases, J shed 4 bases, and the junction held 10 bases outside the gene matches. CDR1 is LGHNA and CDR2 is YNFKEQ in the germline V gene. The CDR3 is 17 residues long. CDR3 coding DNA: TGTGCCAGCAGCCAAGATTGGCGACGGGGGGGCGGAGAGACCCAGTACTTC. It is translated as CASSQDWRRGGGETQYF.

The chain employs TRBV29-1 and TRBJ2-3; 7 bases line up with TRBD1. V was clipped by 7 bases and J by 4 bases; unmatched bases: 11. Looked up from germline, CDR1 is SQVTM and CDR2 is ANQGSEA. This CDR3 contains 14 residues. The CDR3 nucleotides read TGCAGCGGTGGGGCACGACAGGGAGCAGATACGCAGTATTTT. Translated, it gives CSGGARQGADTQYF.

The gene calls are TRBV6-5 and TRBJ2-7; no reliable D call. Deletions cut 4 bases from V and 6 bases from J, with 10 bases between. The CDR3 loop spans 12 amino acids. CDR1 and CDR2 (germline): MNHEY, SVGAGI. CDR3 sequence reads: CASSSPVGEQYF. The CDR3 nucleotides are TGTGCCAGCAGTTCCCCAGTGGGCGAGCAGTACTTC.

This sequence joins TRBV11-2 and TRBJ2-5; TRBD2 matches 13 bases. Germline loops: CDR1 SGHAT, CDR2 FQNNGV. The CDR3 loop spans 17 amino acids. Trimming cost V 3 bases and J 4 bases; bases outside gene matches: 8. This CDR3 reads CASSLPGLAGRGETQYF. The CDR3 nucleotides are TGTGCCAGCAGCTTGCCGGGACTAGCGGGAAGGGGAGAGACCCAGTACTTC.

The chain links TRBV2 to TRBJ2-1, with 7 nucleotides matching TRBD2. Trimming removed 5 bases from V and 9 bases from J; junction bases left unmatched: 13. The CDR3 covers 15 residues. Germline values: CDR1 SNHLY, CDR2 FYNNEI. The DNA for the CDR3 is TGTGCCAGCAGTATACAACGGTCCCCGGGGGGTGAGCAGTTCTTC. It is translated as CASSIQRSPGGEQFF.

This sequence joins TRBV29-1 and TRBJ1-2, with D maybe TRBD1 (5 bases). The CDR3 has 13 residues. V lost 3 bases and J 0 bases, leaving 8 bases between the germline ends. Germline V gene data show CDR1 as SQVTM and CDR2 as ANQGSEA. The DNA for the CDR3 is TGCAGCGTTGATGGGGGGACTAACTATGGCTACACCTTC. This encodes CSVDGGTNYGYTF.

The chain joins TRBV3-1 to TRBJ2-1; TRBD1 matches 9 bases. Unmatched junction bases numbered 7, after V lost 0 bases and J lost 7 bases. The CDR3 runs to 16 residues. Germline values: CDR1 LGHDT, CDR2 YNNKEL (reference sequence). CDR3 region: CASSQDLGQGKNEQFF. CDR3 nucleotides: TGTGCCAGCAGCCAAGACTTAGGACAGGGGAAGAATGAGCAGTTCTTC.

This clonotype occurred once. V usage is TRBV7-2 and J usage is TRBJ2-6; D is ambiguous. There are 14 residues in the CDR3. V lost 5 bases to trimming and J lost 5 bases, with 10 bases between them. From germline, CDR1 is SGHTA and CDR2 FQGNSA. This chain's CDR3 is CASSPVGRANVLTF. CDR3 in DNA: TGTGCCAGCAGCCCTGTCGGCCGGGCCAACGTCCTGACTTTC.

This chain connects TRBV2 to TRBJ1-4; D unclear. The CDR3 runs to 14 residues. Germline CDR1 is SNHLY and CDR2 is FYNNEI. The V gene lost 8 bases and the J gene lost 7 bases, with 17 bases spanning the gap. The CDR3 here is CASYELPPGEKLFF. The CDR3 DNA follows: TGTGCCAGCTACGAACTTCCCCCCGGTGAAAAACTGTTTTTT.

The rearrangement uses TRBV3-1 and TRBJ2-2; D is unclear. The CDR3 totals 13 residues. Deletions cut 0 bases from V and 7 bases from J, with 6 bases between. CDR1 is LGHDT, CDR2 YNNKEL, per germline (reference sequence). CDR3 loop: CASSQDLDGELFF. In DNA form, the CDR3 reads TGTGCCAGCAGCCAAGATTTGGACGGGGAGCTGTTTTTT.

In DNA form, the CDR3 reads TGCAGCGTTGAGGCTAGCGGGGGGAGGGAGACCCAGTACTTC. This sequence encodes CSVEASGGRETQYF. The chain employs TRBV29-1 and TRBJ2-5; 11 bases match TRBD2. Germline CDR1 SQVTM, CDR2 ANQGSEA. The CDR3 runs 14 residues. V dropped 3 bases and J dropped 5; count of bases not matched to a gene: 5.

This chain joins TRBV24-1 and TRBJ1-2, with 7 bases identical to TRBD1. With 5 bases clipped from V and 7 bases from J, the junction kept 3 bases outside the gene matches. The CDR3 spans 12 residues. Per germline, CDR1 KGHDR and CDR2 SFDVKD. CDR3 sequence (DNA): TGTGCCACCAGTGGACAGGGAGGTGGCTACACCTTC. Its translation is CATSGQGGGYTF.

J is TRBJ2-5 and V is TRBV7-6; D may be TRBD1 or TRBD2 (6 bases each). Trimming took 9 bases from V and 1 from J, leaving 15 bases between them. Germline values: CDR1 SGHVS, CDR2 FNYEAQ. CDR3 length: 14 residues. The CDR3 coding sequence is TGTGCCAGTACCTGGGGGGCCAGCCAAGAGACCCAGTACTTC. It translates to CASTWGASQETQYF.

The V call is TRBV24-1, the J call TRBJ1-1; tentative D call: TRBD1 (6 bases). The CDR3 has 13 amino acids. Trimming took 0 bases from V and 9 from J, leaving 10 bases between them. Germline-derived CDR1 and CDR2 are KGHDR and SFDVKD. The CDR3 DNA is TGTGCCACCAGTGATTTGACGACAGGCAAAGCTTTCTTT. Encoded protein: CATSDLTTGKAFF.

This chain's CDR3 is CSVEDHRGGTDTQYF. In DNA, the CDR3 is TGCAGCGTTGAAGATCATCGGGGTGGCACAGATACGCAGTATTTT. This chain connects TRBV29-1 to TRBJ2-3; D is perhaps TRBD2 (5 bases). The CDR3 consists of 15 residues. V shed 0 bases and J shed 1 base, with 11 bases lying between them. Germline V gene data show CDR1 as SQVTM and CDR2 as ANQGSEA.

V gene TRBV6-5 combines with J gene TRBJ2-5, with 11 bases matching TRBD2. The CDR3 has 16 amino acids. Germline CDR1 reads MNHEY; CDR2 reads SVGAGI. V trimming: 2 bases; J trimming: 1 base; junction bases outside the gene matches: 3. This CDR3 is CASSYGTSGSQETQYF. The CDR3 region has the DNA TGTGCCAGCAGTTACGGGACTAGCGGATCCCAAGAGACCCAGTACTTC.

This clonotype appeared a few times. The chain combines TRBV7-9 with TRBJ1-1; D unclear. In germline, CDR1 is SEHNR, CDR2 FQNEAQ (reference sequence). CDR3 length: 14 amino acids. The germline V and J ends were trimmed by 0 bases and 2 bases, with 7 bases remaining between them. DNA of the CDR3: TGTGCCAGCAGCTTAGCGTCGGGTAACACTGAAGCTTTCTTT. Protein product: CASSLASGNTEAFF. Looking up the rest from reference TRBV7-9 and TRBJ1-1 gives the full variable domain: DTGVSQNPRHKITKRGQNVTFRCDPISEHNRLYWYRQTLGQGPEFLTYFQNEAQLEKSRLLSDRFSAERPKGSFSTLEIQRTEQGDSAMYLCASSLASGNTEAFFGQGTRLTVV.

V gene TRBV20-1 combines with J gene TRBJ2-3, with D perhaps TRBD1 (6 bases). Trimming stripped 3 bases from V and 4 bases from J, with 17 bases between. This CDR3 has 15 amino acids. Germline CDR1 DFQATT, CDR2 SNEGSKA (reference sequence). Written as DNA, the CDR3 is TGCAGTGCTAGGGCCCCTCAGGGGTGGTCAGATACGCAGTATTTT. Translating gives CSARAPQGWSDTQYF.

The chain joins TRBV27 to TRBJ2-1; 9 bases agree with TRBD1. CDR3 length equals 12 residues. The junction had 3 bases not matched to a gene; V was cut back by 4 bases and J by 11 bases. The germline CDR1 and CDR2 sequences are MNHEY and SMNVEV (reference sequence). The CDR3 DNA is TGTGCCAGCAGTTACGGGACAGGGCAGCAGTTCTTC. Translated, it gives CASSYGTGQQFF.

The chain employs TRBV7-9 and TRBJ2-1; no reliable D call. Germline CDR1 is SEHNR and CDR2 is FQNEAQ (reference sequence). This CDR3 is 16 amino acids long. V shed 1 base and J shed 9 bases, with 19 bases lying between them. CDR3 loop: CASSLVFIASRTEQFF. The CDR3 DNA is TGTGCCAGCAGCTTAGTCTTTATTGCTTCAAGGACTGAGCAGTTCTTC.